A selection of T cell receptor beta chains follows, all from one sample in a study of vaccination and CD4 T cells after COVID-19. Each CDR3 protein gets one entry after TCRdb re-called the PCR reads with MiXCR. The sample records approximately 2,800 distinct CDR3 sequences, about 25% being singletons. Their cognate antigens are unknown. This sample comprised CD4+ T cells from blood, cultured in vitro, obtained after SARS-CoV-2 vaccination. Every receptor here comes from a human donor who had recovered from COVID-19. Both conserved end residues are trimmed from each CDR3. The order of the fields is clone size, V gene, J gene, CDR3 protein. Clone size is stated in some rows and not others, as once, few, many or a class when expanded.

.	TRBV7-2	TRBJ2-3	ASSRSAATDTQY
few	TRBV14	TRBJ1-2	ASSLRTGALDGYT
few	TRBV7-8	TRBJ1-5	ASSLGSEQPQH
few	TRBV20-1	TRBJ1-1	SASDRQMNTEAF
.	TRBV29-1	TRBJ2-3	STRPGEAQY
few	TRBV7-9	TRBJ1-6	ASRKKGVSPLH
.	TRBV5-6	TRBJ2-7	ASSGDLSYEQY
.	TRBV4-2	TRBJ1-2	ASSQMTGGQGGDGYT
few	TRBV20-1	TRBJ1-1	SARASGREAF
medium-sized	TRBV4-3	TRBJ1-2	ASSQDPRGPYGYT
few	TRBV7-3	TRBJ1-2	ASSSELSYGYT
few	TRBV11-1	TRBJ1-1	ASSSREHTEAF
.	TRBV5-6	TRBJ2-7	ASSWRTPERVYEQY
.	TRBV5-1	TRBJ2-5	ASSLADGAKETQY
few	TRBV20-1	TRBJ1-1	SAPPPLYTEAF
.	TRBV6-4	TRBJ1-5	ASGSSGTGIQPQH
few	TRBV20-1	TRBJ1-2	SASGQTLNYGYT
.	TRBV27	TRBJ1-2	ASSFKGTSYGYT